These T cell receptor beta chains were read from a single sample in a study of radiation and T cells in renal cell carcinoma. This table comes from immunoSEQ multiplex PCR, and its TCRdb copy is limited to in-frame clones, with some not included. Among approximately 140,000 clones listed, roughly nine tenths were seen once. The sample consisted of blood, taken from a patient whose treatment included radiotherapy and nephrectomy. These TCRs come from a woman between 65 and 79 years old with renal cell carcinoma. Each CDR3 is given with its conserved first and last residue. The D gene is left open where the match is weak. The size of a clone is reported for some rows only, either as once, few or many, or as a class for expanded clones.

cdr3_length	v_call	j_call	clone_size	d_call	cdr3_aa	cdr3_nt
15	TRBV6-6	TRBJ2-5	NA	NA	CASSYGGRGGETQYF	TGTGCCAGCAGTTACGGGGGGCGGGGTGGAGAGACCCAGTACTTC
16	TRBV19	TRBJ1-5	NA	TRBD1	CASSISGQYSNQPQHF	TGTGCCAGTAGTATATCGGGACAGTATAGCAATCAGCCCCAGCATTTT
14	TRBV10-3	TRBJ2-7	NA	NA	CAISPQRVSYEQYF	TGTGCCATCAGTCCCCAACGTGTCTCCTACGAGCAGTACTTC
18	TRBV7-9	TRBJ2-4	once	TRBD1	CASSPGTGSGVAKNIQYF	TGTGCCAGCAGCCCTGGGACAGGCTCGGGGGTAGCCAAAAACATTCAGTACTTC
14	TRBV6-1	TRBJ2-7	NA	NA	CASRARQDPYEQYF	TGTGCCAGCAGGGCCCGACAGGACCCGTACGAGCAGTACTTC
15	TRBV6-1	TRBJ2-7	NA	TRBD1	CASSGGGQGAHEQYF	TGTGCCAGCAGTGGAGGGGGGCAGGGGGCCCACGAGCAGTACTTC
14	TRBV6-1	TRBJ1-2	NA	TRBD1	CASTRDREKRGYTF	TGTGCCAGCACGCGAGACAGGGAGAAACGTGGCTACACCTTC
17	TRBV10-3	TRBJ2-2	NA	TRBD2	CAISRGSGGLNTGELFF	TGTGCCATCAGTCGTGGTAGCGGGGGATTGAACACCGGGGAGCTGTTTTTT
13	TRBV4-1	TRBJ2-5	NA	NA	CASSQVLSETQYF	TGCGCCAGCAGCCAAGTCCTTTCAGAGACCCAGTACTTC
16	TRBV4-3	TRBJ1-4	NA	NA	CASSLYRQSPNEKLFF	TGCGCCAGCAGCCTCTACCGACAGTCGCCTAATGAAAAACTGTTTTTT
13	TRBV30	TRBJ2-1	NA	NA	CAFYFSRGNEQFF	TGTGCCTTCTACTTCTCCCGGGGCAATGAGCAGTTCTTC
14	TRBV30	TRBJ2-7	NA	TRBD2	CAWEGASGFGEQYF	TGTGCCTGGGAAGGGGCTAGCGGTTTTGGAGAGCAGTACTTC
11	TRBV7-2	TRBJ2-3	NA	NA	CASSLADTQYF	TGTGCCAGCAGCTTAGCAGATACGCAGTATTTT
17	TRBV7-3	TRBJ1-1	NA	TRBD1	CASSFPGQGMKNTEAFF	TGTGCCAGCAGCTTCCCGGGACAGGGGATGAAGAACACTGAAGCTTTCTTT
14	TRBV7-9	TRBJ1-4	NA	TRBD1	CASSQGEYNEKLFF	TGTGCCAGCAGCCAGGGGGAATATAATGAAAAACTGTTTTTT
15	TRBV30	TRBJ2-3	NA	NA	CAWSMGRIVADTQYF	TGTGCCTGGAGTATGGGGAGAATAGTTGCAGATACGCAGTATTTT
16	TRBV7-9	TRBJ2-3	NA	TRBD2	CASSRTSGGVTDTQYF	TGTGCCAGCAGCCGGACTAGCGGGGGAGTCACAGATACGCAGTATTTT
13	TRBV28	TRBJ1-1	NA	NA	CASSFQAHTEAFF	TGTGCCAGCAGTTTTCAGGCGCACACTGAAGCTTTCTTT
13	TRBV30	TRBJ1-5	NA	NA	CAWSTQDGQPQHF	TGTGCCTGGAGTACCCAGGATGGACAGCCCCAGCATTTT
12	TRBV7-8	TRBJ2-7	NA	NA	CASSLGFYEQYF	TGTGCCAGCAGCTTAGGGTTCTACGAGCAGTACTTC
13	TRBV10-3	TRBJ2-5	NA	NA	CAISERGAETQYF	TGTGCCATCAGTGAGAGGGGAGCTGAGACCCAGTACTTC
13	TRBV5-4	TRBJ2-5	NA	NA	CASSFGQQETQYF	TGTGCCAGCAGCTTTGGACAGCAAGAGACCCAGTACTTC
13	TRBV11-3	TRBJ2-3	NA	NA	CASGEGGTDTQYF	TGTGCCAGCGGGGAGGGGGGCACAGATACGCAGTATTTT
16	TRBV13	TRBJ1-2	NA	NA	CASSLAGSGLRYGYTF	TGTGCCAGCAGCTTAGCCGGTAGTGGGCTTCGGTATGGCTACACCTTC
15	TRBV18	TRBJ2-5	NA	NA	CASSPIGGGGASQYF	TGTGCCAGCTCACCGATAGGTGGCGGCGGCGCGTCCCAGTACTTC
14	TRBV6-5	TRBJ1-1	once	TRBD1	CASSQTGGGTEAFF	TGTGCCAGCAGTCAAACAGGGGGCGGCACTGAAGCTTTCTTT
15	TRBV29-1	TRBJ1-1	NA	NA	CSVGRQTGGNTEAFF	TGCAGCGTTGGCAGACAAACAGGAGGAAACACTGAAGCTTTCTTT
14	TRBV27	TRBJ2-7	NA	TRBD1	CASSGTGRPGEQYF	TGTGCCAGCAGTGGGACAGGGAGGCCTGGCGAGCAGTACTTC
15	TRBV30	TRBJ1-5	NA	NA	CAWSEKIGTNQPQHF	TGTGCCTGGAGTGAAAAGATTGGGACCAATCAGCCCCAGCATTTT
14	TRBV19	TRBJ1-1	NA	NA	CASSSDRLNTEAFF	TGTGCCAGTAGTTCGGACAGACTGAACACTGAAGCTTTCTTT
13	TRBV7-2	TRBJ1-1	NA	TRBD1	CASSLKRTGEAFF	TGTGCCAGCAGCTTAAAGCGGACAGGGGAGGCTTTCTTT
15	TRBV5-1	TRBJ2-6	NA	NA	CASSPSGNGANVLTF	TGCGCCAGCAGCCCCTCGGGAAATGGGGCCAACGTCCTGACTTTC
14	TRBV27	TRBJ2-7	NA	TRBD1	CASSARQGASEQYF	TGTGCCAGCAGTGCACGACAGGGGGCGAGTGAGCAGTACTTC
15	TRBV7-2	TRBJ1-6	NA	TRBD1	CASSSLTGLNSPLHF	TGTGCCAGCAGCTCGTTGACAGGGCTTAATTCACCCCTCCACTTT
15	TRBV5-3	TRBJ2-4	NA	TRBD1	CARSPDRLAKNIQYF	TGTGCCAGAAGCCCGGACAGGCTAGCCAAAAACATTCAGTACTTC
15	TRBV27	TRBJ1-1	NA	NA	CASSFEGLRTTEAFF	TGTGCCAGCAGTTTCGAAGGCCTGCGGACCACTGAAGCTTTCTTT
16	TRBV14	TRBJ1-2	NA	TRBD1	CASSPPNRGHYYGYTF	TGTGCCAGCAGCCCGCCGAACAGGGGGCATTACTATGGCTACACCTTC
12	TRBV28	TRBJ2-2	NA	NA	CAHTTNTGELFF	TGTGCCCATACAACGAACACCGGGGAGCTGTTTTTT
13	TRBV18	TRBJ1-1	NA	NA	CASSPNSRTEAFF	TGTGCCAGCTCACCGAATTCAAGGACTGAAGCTTTCTTT
10	TRBV6-5	TRBJ2-3	NA	NA	CASSYNPQYF	TGTGCCAGCAGTTATAATCCGCAGTATTTT
14	TRBV27	TRBJ2-7	NA	NA	CASGGFTGEYEQYF	TGTGCCAGCGGGGGGTTTACAGGGGAATACGAGCAGTACTTC
14	TRBV6-1	TRBJ2-7	once	TRBD1	CASSTRTGHYEQYF	TGTGCCAGCAGTACCCGGACAGGGCACTACGAGCAGTACTTC
14	TRBV6-5	TRBJ2-7	NA	NA	CASSPYRATYEQYF	TGTGCCAGCAGTCCCTACAGGGCCACCTACGAGCAGTACTTC
14	TRBV6-1	TRBJ2-3	NA	TRBD1	CATSGDRGTDTQYF	TGTGCCACAAGCGGGGACAGGGGAACAGATACGCAGTATTTT
12	TRBV9	TRBJ2-3	NA	NA	CASSVDTDTQYF	TGTGCCAGCAGCGTAGACACAGATACGCAGTATTTT
15	TRBV7-3	TRBJ2-1	NA	NA	CASSLGRGAHNEQFF	TGTGCCAGCAGCTTGGGGCGGGGCGCGCACAATGAGCAGTTCTTC
16	TRBV5-4	TRBJ2-2	NA	TRBD2	CASSSGLAGVTGELFF	TGTGCCAGCAGCTCCGGACTAGCGGGGGTCACCGGGGAGCTGTTTTTT
15	TRBV4-3	TRBJ2-7	NA	TRBD1	CASSQSGTGVSEQYF	TGCGCCAGCAGCCAATCCGGGACAGGGGTTAGCGAGCAGTACTTC
15	TRBV11-2	TRBJ1-2	NA	TRBD1	CASNPLRQGFNGYTF	TGTGCCAGCAACCCCCTGCGACAGGGTTTTAATGGCTACACCTTC